This T cell receptor (beta chain) was obtained from a study of cytomegalovirus exposure and HLA in healthy donors. Background on the study: The 95 to 150 validation repertoires used a platform that matched the one used for the approximately 670 first-cohort repertoires, as a later analysis reported. Findings and caveats of the study: The classifier, whose performance was assessed in both the original and validation cohorts, reportedly diagnosed cytomegalovirus status with high specificity and sensitivity. One later analysis, an examination of the 120 validation repertoires, found that first-cohort TCR clusters tended to co-occur in them.

The donors were part of the 120-subject validation cohort, which stood apart from the approximately 670-subject first cohort. The V and J ends lost 7 bases and 3 bases respectively, with 16 bases between them. Germline CDR1 reads LGHNA; CDR2 reads YNFKEQ. The CDR3 is made up of 15 amino acids. The repertoire was sequenced with immunoSEQ multiplex PCR; TCRdb's copy has only in-frame clones and lacks some. The sample contains over 120,000 clones, about 88% of which appear only once. About this clone itself: Antigen unknown.

The V call is TRBV4-2, the J call TRBJ1-5, with D uncertain. The sample consisted of PBMCs. The receptor was derived from a woman under 30 in good health and CMV-seropositive. CDR3 loop: CASNPGLITNQPQHF. DNA for the CDR3: TGTGCCAGCAATCCTGGTCTAATAACCAATCAGCCCCAGCATTTT.